These 15 T cell receptor beta chains originate from one sample sequenced in a study of metastatic and nonmetastatic thyroid tumors. Until they underwent thyroid surgery, no patient had received any treatment. TCRdb reanalyzed the PCR reads with MiXCR. The sample records around 35,000 clones, less than 20% being singletons. Sequenced: blood. The receptors originated from a female donor with papillary thyroid cancer or a benign thyroid nodule (not recorded which). Some clones in this sample may be carry-over from other donors' samples.

This clone was seen many times. The chain recombines TRBV20-1 with TRBJ1-5; D is perhaps TRBD1 (5 bases). V was cut by 6 bases and J by 2 bases, with 14 bases left in between. The CDR3 is 14 residues long. Germline V gene lookup returns CDR1 DFQATT and CDR2 SNEGSKA (reference sequence). This chain's CDR3 is CSAPKVQGNQPQHF. CDR3 coding DNA: TGCAGTGCCCCGAAGGTACAGGGCAATCAGCCCCAGCATTTT.

The table lists this clone with many counts. V usage is TRBV11-3 and J usage is TRBJ2-7, with 9 bases fitting TRBD1. The CDR3 length is 15 residues. V shed 5 bases and J 4 bases; nucleotides not matched to a gene: 9. CDR1 is SGHNT, CDR2 YENEEA, per germline. Here the CDR3 reads CASSPGQGMGYEQYF. CDR3 DNA: TGTGCCAGCAGCCCGGGACAGGGTATGGGGTACGAGCAGTACTTC.

The table lists this clone with a few counts. Because the CDR3 is missing its conserved closing phenylalanine or tryptophan, this is likely a read error. The same CDR3 is also encoded by other DNA sequences in this sample. V and J are TRBV28 and TRBJ1-1, with D unresolved. Germline CDR1 reads MDHEN; CDR2 reads SYDVKM. The CDR3 has 13 amino acids. Trimming stripped 3 bases from V and 10 bases from J, with 15 bases between. CDR3 loop: CASSFGLGGGAFS. CDR3 in DNA: TGTGCCAGCAGTTTTGGCCTTGGTGGTGGAGCTTTCTCT.

This clone was seen repeatedly, ten times or more. The V gene is TRBV28, the J gene TRBJ2-7; the D is unclear. The V end was cut by 3 bases, the J end by 4 bases, with 4 bases between. Germline V gives CDR1 MDHEN, CDR2 SYDVKM. The CDR3 consists of 11 residues. The CDR3 DNA follows: TGTGCCAGCAGTTTCGCGTACGAGCAGTACTTC. Its protein product is CASSFAYEQYF. Together with reference TRBV28 and TRBJ2-7, the CDR3 gives the full variable domain: DVKVTQSSRYLVKRTGEKVFLECVQDMDHENMFWYRQDPGLGLRLIYFSYDVKMKEKGDIPEGYSVSREKKERFSLILESASTNQTSMYLCASSFAYEQYFGPGTRLTVT.

About this clone itself: At one of its ends the junction is not consistent with the germline gene, which may arise from a read error. This chain links TRBV6-2 or TRBV6-3 with TRBJ1-1; possible D gene TRBD1, 6 bases. Looked up from germline, CDR1 is MNHEY and CDR2 is SVGEGT. The CDR3 has 16 residues. CDR3 nucleotides: TGTGCCAGCAGTTACTCGCGTCCTGGGGGGCACACTGAACCTTTCTTT. Protein sequence: CASSYSRPGGHTEPFF.

This clone showed up many times. The genes are TRBV12-3 or TRBV12-4 and TRBJ2-1; TRBD1 matches 8 bases. V was clipped by 6 bases and J by 6 bases; unmatched bases: 10. The CDR3 consists of 15 residues. The CDR3 DNA reads TGTGCCAGCAGCCAACGGGCAGGGGGCCGCAATGAGCAGTTCTTC. Residues: CASSQRAGGRNEQFF.

V is TRBV6-1 and J is TRBJ2-1, with unresolved D. The CDR3 contains 14 residues. The germline CDR1 and CDR2 sequences are MNHNS and SASEGT. Trimming took 3 bases from V and 5 from J, leaving 11 bases between them. The CDR3 region has the DNA TGTGCCAGCAGTGACGGATACAACCACAATGAGCAGTTCTTC. Amino acid sequence: CASSDGYNHNEQFF.

There are many counts of this clone. V gene TRBV7-2 combines with J gene TRBJ2-7; D ambiguous. The CDR3 spans 13 residues. CDR1 and CDR2 from the germline V gene are SGHTA and FQGNSA. The germline V and J ends were trimmed by 1 base and 3 bases, with 7 bases remaining between them. In nucleotides, the CDR3 is TGTGCCAGCAGCTTAGACCCGGGCTACGAGCAGTACTTC. Protein: CASSLDPGYEQYF.

Many counts were recorded for this clone. The rearrangement links TRBV7-8 to TRBJ2-5; D is uncertain. The CDR3 spans 13 residues. Germline assignment: CDR1 SGHVS and CDR2 FQNEAQ. V lost 1 base and J lost 5, with 8 bases in between. The DNA of the CDR3 is TGTGCCAGCAGCTTAGGGGCGGATGAGACCCAGTACTTC. It translates to CASSLGADETQYF.

This clone was counted ten times or more. The chain links TRBV11-2 to TRBJ2-5; 8 nucleotides line up with TRBD2. The CDR3 loop spans 15 amino acids. Germline values: CDR1 SGHAT, CDR2 FQNNGV. Trimming at V came to 5 bases and at J to 5 bases, leaving 10 bases not matched to a gene. The chain's CDR3 is CASSRGGSGTETQYF. The DNA of the CDR3 is TGTGCCAGCAGCCGGGGGGGTAGCGGGACGGAGACCCAGTACTTC.

At least ten counts were recorded for this clone. The rearrangement uses TRBV12-3 or TRBV12-4 and TRBJ2-6; the D gene is possibly TRBD2 (6 bases). V lost 6 bases, J lost 1 base, and 16 bases lay in between. This CDR3 region has 17 residues. CDR3 sequence: CASSYRAGRSGANVLTF. In nucleotides, the CDR3 is TGTGCCAGCAGCTACAGAGCAGGGAGGTCTGGGGCCAACGTCCTGACTTTC.

On this clone: A read error is possible here, since a much larger clone lies one base away. The V and J genes are TRBV7-3 and TRBJ2-1, with D tentatively TRBD2 (6 bases). Germline CDR1 reads SGHTA; CDR2 reads FQGTGA. The CDR3 runs 13 residues. In DNA form, the CDR3 reads TGTGCCAGCAGCGTTTATTCCGGGACTCAGCAGCTCTTC. This encodes CASSVYSGTQQLF.

At least ten counts were recorded for this clone. V gene TRBV28 combines with J gene TRBJ1-5; D gene uncertain. The CDR3 runs 13 residues. V lost 5 bases to trimming and J lost 0 bases, with 5 bases between them. The germline V gene encodes CDR1 MDHEN and CDR2 SYDVKM. This chain's CDR3 is CASSQYSNQPQHF. The CDR3 nucleotides read TGTGCCAGCAGTCAGTATAGCAATCAGCCCCAGCATTTT.

This clone came up many times. V usage is TRBV4-1 and J usage is TRBJ1-4; D call uncertain. Trimming stripped 2 bases from V and 8 bases from J, with 9 bases between. Germline-derived CDR1 and CDR2 are MGHRA and YSYEKL. The CDR3 is 13 residues long. The CDR3 region has the DNA TGCGCCAGCAGCCAATGGAGACGGGAAAAACTGTTTTTT. Translated: CASSQWRREKLFF.

This clone was counted many times. This same CDR3 is encoded by further DNA sequences in the sample. This chain joins TRBV28 and TRBJ2-6, with D perhaps matching TRBD1 (5 bases). The germline V gene encodes CDR1 MDHEN and CDR2 SYDVKM. This CDR3 has 17 residues. Trimming stripped 1 base from V and 0 bases from J, with 10 bases between. The CDR3 sequence is CASSLFPTASGANVLTF. CDR3 bases: TGTGCCAGCAGTTTATTCCCGACAGCCTCTGGGGCCAACGTCCTGACTTTC.